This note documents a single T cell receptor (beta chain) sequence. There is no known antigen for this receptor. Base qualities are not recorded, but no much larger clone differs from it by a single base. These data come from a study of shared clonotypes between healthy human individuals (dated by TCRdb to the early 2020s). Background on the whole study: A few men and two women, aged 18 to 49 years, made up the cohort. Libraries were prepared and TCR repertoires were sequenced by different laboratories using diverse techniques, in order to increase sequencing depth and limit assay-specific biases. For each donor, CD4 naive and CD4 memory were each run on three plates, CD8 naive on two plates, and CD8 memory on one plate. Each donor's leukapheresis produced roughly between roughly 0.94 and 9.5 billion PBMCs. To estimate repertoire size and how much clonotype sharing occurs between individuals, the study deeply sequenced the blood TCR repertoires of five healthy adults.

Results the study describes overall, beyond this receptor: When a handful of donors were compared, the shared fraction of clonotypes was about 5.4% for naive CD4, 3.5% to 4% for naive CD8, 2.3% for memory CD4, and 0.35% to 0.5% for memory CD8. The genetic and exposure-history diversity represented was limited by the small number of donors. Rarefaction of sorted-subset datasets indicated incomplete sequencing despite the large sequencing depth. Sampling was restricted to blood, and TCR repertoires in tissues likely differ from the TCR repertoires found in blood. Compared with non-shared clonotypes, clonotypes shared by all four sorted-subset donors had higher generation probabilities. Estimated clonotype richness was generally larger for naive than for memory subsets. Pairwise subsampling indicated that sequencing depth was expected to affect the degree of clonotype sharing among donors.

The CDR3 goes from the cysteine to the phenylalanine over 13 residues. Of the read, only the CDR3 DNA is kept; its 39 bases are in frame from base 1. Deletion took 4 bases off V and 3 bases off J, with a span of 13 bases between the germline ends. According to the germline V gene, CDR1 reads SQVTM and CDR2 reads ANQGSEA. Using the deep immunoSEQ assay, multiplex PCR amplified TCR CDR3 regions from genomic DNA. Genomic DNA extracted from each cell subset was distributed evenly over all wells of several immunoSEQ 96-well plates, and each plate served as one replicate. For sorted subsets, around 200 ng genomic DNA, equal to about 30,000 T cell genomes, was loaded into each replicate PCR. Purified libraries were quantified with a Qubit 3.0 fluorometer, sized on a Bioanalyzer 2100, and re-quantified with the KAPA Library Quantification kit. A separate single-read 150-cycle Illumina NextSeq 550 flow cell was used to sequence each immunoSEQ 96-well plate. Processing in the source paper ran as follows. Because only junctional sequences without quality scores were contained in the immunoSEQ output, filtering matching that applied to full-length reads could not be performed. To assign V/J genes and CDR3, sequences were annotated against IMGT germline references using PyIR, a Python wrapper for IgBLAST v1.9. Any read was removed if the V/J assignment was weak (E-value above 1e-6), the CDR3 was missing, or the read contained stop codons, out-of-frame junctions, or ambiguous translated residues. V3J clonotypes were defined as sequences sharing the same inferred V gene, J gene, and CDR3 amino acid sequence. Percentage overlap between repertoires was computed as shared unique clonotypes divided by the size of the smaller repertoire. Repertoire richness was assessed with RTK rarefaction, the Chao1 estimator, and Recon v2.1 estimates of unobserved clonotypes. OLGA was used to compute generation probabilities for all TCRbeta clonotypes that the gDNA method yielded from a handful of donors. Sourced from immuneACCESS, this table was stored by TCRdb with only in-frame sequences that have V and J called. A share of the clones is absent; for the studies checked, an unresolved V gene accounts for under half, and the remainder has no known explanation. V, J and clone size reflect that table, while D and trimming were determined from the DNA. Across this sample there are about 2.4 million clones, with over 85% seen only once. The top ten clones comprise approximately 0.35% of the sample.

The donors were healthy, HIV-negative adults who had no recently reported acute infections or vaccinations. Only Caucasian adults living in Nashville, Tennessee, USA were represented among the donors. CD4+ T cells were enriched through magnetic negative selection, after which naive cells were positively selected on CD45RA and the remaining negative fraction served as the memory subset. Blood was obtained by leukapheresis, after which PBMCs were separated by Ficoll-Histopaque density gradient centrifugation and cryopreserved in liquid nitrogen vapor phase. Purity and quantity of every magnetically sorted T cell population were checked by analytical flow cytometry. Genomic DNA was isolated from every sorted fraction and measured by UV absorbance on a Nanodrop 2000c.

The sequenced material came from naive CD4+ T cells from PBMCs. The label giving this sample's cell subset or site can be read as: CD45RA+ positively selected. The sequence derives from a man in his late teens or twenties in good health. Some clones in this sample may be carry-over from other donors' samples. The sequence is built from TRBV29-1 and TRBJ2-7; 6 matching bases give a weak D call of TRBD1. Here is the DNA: TGCAGCGTTGTGGGGGACACTTACTACGAGCAGTACTTC. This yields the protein CSVVGDTYYEQYF.